Below, one T cell receptor beta chain is given with its context. Its target is not known. CDR1 and CDR2 from the germline V gene are KGHDR and SFDVKD. V lost 3 bases and J lost 2, with 13 bases in between. The CDR3 has 16 residues. Prepared TCR beta cDNA libraries contained unique molecular identifiers. A single record per CDR3 protein comes from TCRdb applying MiXCR to the PCR reads. The sample lists some 800,000 distinct CDR3 sequences, 46% seen once, with roughly 5.2% in the top ten. The record originates from a study of post-analysis software for immune sequencing data. Study-level information: Relapsing-remitting, secondary progressive and progressive-relapsing multiple sclerosis were all included among the disease courses.

Study-level points and caveats: F measure clustering grouped samples strongly by preparation batch. Patients had higher frequencies than controls of five TRBV segments, including TRBV5-6, TRBV5-1 and TRBV20-1.

The sample was blood. The receptor comes from a girl aged 5 to 17 with multiple sclerosis. The chain joins TRBV24-1 to TRBJ2-1; perhaps D is TRBD1 or TRBD2 (6 bases each). CDR3 protein: CATSDLGGGPYNEQFF. In DNA form, the CDR3 reads TGTGCCACCAGTGATCTAGGAGGGGGGCCCTACAATGAGCAGTTCTTC.